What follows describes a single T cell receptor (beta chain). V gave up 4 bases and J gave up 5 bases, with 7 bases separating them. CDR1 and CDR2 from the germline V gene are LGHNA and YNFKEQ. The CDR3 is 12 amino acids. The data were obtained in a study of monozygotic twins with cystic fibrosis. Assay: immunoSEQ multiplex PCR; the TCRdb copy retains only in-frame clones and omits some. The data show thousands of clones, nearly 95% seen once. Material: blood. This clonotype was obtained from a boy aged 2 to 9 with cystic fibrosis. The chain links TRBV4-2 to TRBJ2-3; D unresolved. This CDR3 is CASSPQQDTQYF. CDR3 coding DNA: TGTGCCAGCAGCCCGCAGCAAGATACGCAGTATTTT.